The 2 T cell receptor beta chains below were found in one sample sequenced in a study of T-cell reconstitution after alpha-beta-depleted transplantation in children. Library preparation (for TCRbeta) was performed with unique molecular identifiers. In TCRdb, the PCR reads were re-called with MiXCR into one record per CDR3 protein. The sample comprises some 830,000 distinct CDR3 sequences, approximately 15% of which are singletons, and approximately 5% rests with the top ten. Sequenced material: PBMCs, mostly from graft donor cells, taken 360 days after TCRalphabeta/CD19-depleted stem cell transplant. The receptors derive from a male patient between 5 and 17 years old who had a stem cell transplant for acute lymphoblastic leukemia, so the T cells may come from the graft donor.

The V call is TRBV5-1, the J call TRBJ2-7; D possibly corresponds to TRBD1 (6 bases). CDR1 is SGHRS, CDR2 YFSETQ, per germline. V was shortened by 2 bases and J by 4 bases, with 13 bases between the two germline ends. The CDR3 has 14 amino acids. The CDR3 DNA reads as TGCGCCAGCAGCTTAGGGTACAGGGCGTACGAGCAGTACTTC. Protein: CASSLGYRAYEQYF.

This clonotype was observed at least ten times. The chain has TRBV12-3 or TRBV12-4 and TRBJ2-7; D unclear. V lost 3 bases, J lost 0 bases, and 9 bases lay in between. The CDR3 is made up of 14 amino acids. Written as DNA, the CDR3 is TGTGCCAGCAGTTTGTCGGTTAGCTCCTACGAGCAGTACTTC. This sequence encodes CASSLSVSSYEQYF.